The next 29 T cell receptor beta chains were all read from a single sample in a study of radiotherapy plus CTLA-4 blockade in lung cancer. The table came from immunoSEQ multiplex PCR; TCRdb's copy has only in-frame clones and leaves some out. Here the sample spans 30,000 to 45,000 clones, about 73% being singletons. The sequences come from peripheral blood, collected from a patient treated with radiotherapy plus ipilimumab. All receptors come from a human donor with non-small cell lung cancer who had stable disease on radiotherapy plus ipilimumab.

This sequence joins TRBV18 and TRBJ1-2; D not resolved. V dropped 0 bases and J dropped 2 bases, with 10 bases sitting between them. The CDR3 contains 15 residues. CDR1 and CDR2 (germline): KGHSH, LQKENI. CDR3 protein: CASSPPAGGNYGYTF. CDR3 nucleotides: TGTGCCAGCTCACCACCGGCAGGCGGAAACTATGGCTACACCTTC.

This rearrangement joins TRBV5-1 to TRBJ1-1, with 7 bases matching TRBD1. CDR3 length: 16 residues. Germline V CDR1 and CDR2: SGHRS, YFSETQ. V gave up 4 bases and J gave up 2 bases; unmatched junction bases: 11. Here the CDR3 reads CASSGGQSRFNTEAFF. The CDR3 DNA sequence: TGCGCCAGCAGCGGGGGACAGTCGAGGTTTAACACTGAAGCTTTCTTT.

This chain uses TRBV11-3 with TRBJ2-1; maybe TRBD1 (5 bases). Trimming removed 3 bases from V and 3 bases from J, with 6 bases in between. CDR1 SGHNT and CDR2 YENEEA come from the germline V gene. CDR3 length: 13 amino acids. CDR3 coding DNA: TGTGCCAGCAGCTTGACAGACTACAATGAGCAGTTCTTC. Encoded protein: CASSLTDYNEQFF. Full variable domain (outside the CDR3, taken from reference TRBV11-3 and TRBJ2-1): EAGVVQSPRYKIIEKKQPVAFWCNPISGHNTLYWYLQNLGQGPELLIRYENEEAVDDSQLPKDRFSAERLKGVDSTLKIQPAELGDSAVYLCASSLTDYNEQFFGPGTRLTVL.

The chain carries TRBV7-6 and TRBJ2-7, with TRBD2 matching 15 bases. Germline V gene sequence: CDR1 SGHVS, CDR2 FNYEAQ. There are 17 residues in the CDR3. The J segment lost 2 bases and the V segment lost 5 bases, leaving 7 bases of the junction unmatched. This chain's CDR3 is CASSPGTSGGLPYEQYF. In DNA form, the CDR3 reads TGTGCCAGCAGCCCTGGGACTAGCGGGGGGTTACCCTACGAGCAGTACTTC. The entire variable domain, with the rest obtained from reference TRBV7-6 and TRBJ2-7, is as follows: GAGVSQSPRYKVTKRGQDVALRCDPISGHVSLYWYRQALGQGPEFLTYFNYEAQQDKSGLPNDRFSAERPEGSISTLTIQRTEQRDSAMYRCASSPGTSGGLPYEQYFGPGTRLTVT.

V is TRBV2 and J is TRBJ1-2; TRBD1 matches at 10 bases. The CDR3 sequence is 14 residues long. The germline V gene has CDR1 SNHLY and CDR2 FYNNEI. The V segment lost 6 bases and the J segment 8 bases; nucleotides outside the gene matches: 9. CDR3 in amino acids: CASSPDGDRGGYTF. In DNA form, the CDR3 reads TGTGCCAGCAGCCCAGATGGGGACAGGGGCGGCTACACCTTC.

J is TRBJ1-5 and V is TRBV28; 12 bases fit TRBD1. The CDR3 contains 14 residues. Unmatched junction bases numbered 0, after V lost 2 bases and J lost 7 bases. CDR1 is MDHEN, CDR2 SYDVKM, per germline. CDR3 in amino acids: CASSLGTGGQPQHF. The CDR3 bases are TGTGCCAGCAGTTTAGGGACAGGGGGCCAGCCCCAGCATTTT.

The chain links TRBV30 to TRBJ1-5, with 7 bases fitting TRBD1. Germline lookup yields CDR1 GTSNPN and CDR2 SVGIG (reference sequence). The J segment lost 11 bases and the V segment lost 0 bases, leaving 13 bases of the junction unmatched. This CDR3 region has 15 residues. DNA for the CDR3: TGTGCCTGGAGTGTACCCCCGGGACAGTACGGAGCCCAGCATTTT. Translated: CAWSVPPGQYGAQHF. The full variable domain, in which reference TRBV30 and TRBJ1-5 provide the parts outside the CDR3, is SQTIHQWPATLVQPVGSPLSLECTVEGTSNPNLYWYRQAAGRGLQLLFYSVGIGQISSEVPQNLSASRPQDRQFILSSKKLLLSDSGFYLCAWSVPPGQYGAQHFGDGTRLSIL.

This chain connects TRBV14 to TRBJ1-2; tentatively, D is TRBD1 (5 bases). Trimming left V 1 base short and J 3 bases short, with 9 bases between. The germline V gene encodes CDR1 SGHDN and CDR2 FVKESK. The CDR3 consists of 14 residues. The CDR3 loop is CASSQAGAYYGYTF. The CDR3 region has the DNA TGTGCCAGCAGCCAAGCCGGGGCCTACTATGGCTACACCTTC.

V is TRBV5-4 and J is TRBJ2-7, with D possibly matching TRBD2 (5 bases). The CDR3 runs 13 residues. The germline gives CDR1 SGHNT, CDR2 YYREEE (reference sequence). The germline V and J ends were trimmed by 2 bases and 0 bases, with 6 bases remaining between them. This CDR3 reads CASSFGSSYEQYV. In nucleotides, the CDR3 is TGTGCCAGCAGCTTTGGGAGCTCCTACGAGCAGTACGTC.

The V call is TRBV19, the J call TRBJ1-2, with TRBD1 as a possible D gene (6 bases). V lost 4 bases and J 4 bases, leaving 22 bases between the germline ends. Germline-derived CDR1 and CDR2 are LNHDA and SQIVND (reference sequence). CDR3 length: 17 amino acids. For the CDR3, the DNA is TGTGCCAGTAGTAAGGTACGGGGGCACAGTTCTGGCTATGGCTACACCTTC. Translating gives CASSKVRGHSSGYGYTF.

The chain uses TRBV9 and TRBJ1-1; D remains unclear. V lost 0 bases and J lost 6, with 9 bases in between. The CDR3 is 13 amino acids. Per germline, CDR1 SGDLS and CDR2 YYNGEE. CDR3 in amino acids: CASSVDSEAEAFF. CDR3 sequence (DNA): TGTGCCAGCAGCGTAGACAGTGAGGCTGAAGCTTTCTTT.

This chain joins TRBV5-8 and TRBJ2-3, with 9 positions matching TRBD2. V trimming: 3 bases; J trimming: 0 bases; junction bases outside the gene matches: 8. The germline CDR1 and CDR2 sequences are SGHTS and YDEGEE. CDR3 size: 17 residues. The CDR3 loop reads CASSWGLAGLSTDTQYF. The CDR3 DNA is TGTGCCAGCAGCTGGGGTCTAGCGGGGCTTAGCACAGATACGCAGTATTTT.

The genes are TRBV6-5 and TRBJ1-5; weak D call: TRBD1 (6 bases). Trimming took off 7 bases at V and 4 bases at J, with 14 bases between the two ends. The germline V gene encodes CDR1 MNHEY and CDR2 SVGAGI. This CDR3 has 14 amino acids. The chain's CDR3 is CASKGVTGNQPQHF. The CDR3 DNA reads TGTGCCAGCAAGGGGGTCACGGGGAATCAGCCCCAGCATTTT.

There are a few counts of this clone. The genes are TRBV4-3 and TRBJ1-1, with 7 bases lining up with TRBD1. The CDR3 runs to 16 residues. V lost 0 bases and J lost 1; bases outside the gene matches: 5. Germline V gene sequence: CDR1 LGHNA, CDR2 YSLEER. DNA of the CDR3: TGCGCCAGCAGCCAAGATCCTCAGGGGGGGAACACTGAAGCTTTCTTT. This encodes CASSQDPQGGNTEAFF.

This clone was observed a single time. The rearrangement links TRBV5-4 to TRBJ2-5, with D maybe TRBD2 (7 bases). The CDR3 contains 17 residues. V dropped 4 bases and J dropped 5 bases, with 24 bases sitting between them. The germline gives CDR1 SGHNT, CDR2 YYREEE (reference sequence). DNA of the CDR3: TGTGCCAGCAGCCAAATGGAAGGGCGGGGGCCGAGGGAGACCCAGTACTTC. Translation gives CASSQMEGRGPRETQYF.

The V gene is TRBV19, the J gene TRBJ2-2; 10 nucleotides match TRBD2. V lost 8 bases to trimming and J lost 1 base; unmatched junction nucleotides: 1. CDR1 is LNHDA and CDR2 is SQIVND in the germline V gene (reference sequence). The CDR3 has 14 residues. CDR3 sequence: CASASGGNTGELFF. The CDR3 nucleotides are TGTGCCAGTGCTAGCGGGGGGAACACCGGGGAGCTGTTTTTT.

The V gene is TRBV15, the J gene TRBJ2-7; TRBD2 matches 8 bases. Germline V lookup: CDR1 LNHNV, CDR2 YYDKDF (reference sequence). The CDR3 length is 12 residues. Trimming removed 5 bases from V and 5 bases from J; junction bases left unmatched: 2. The CDR3 sequence is CATSSGGDEQYF. The CDR3 nucleotides read TGTGCCACCAGCTCCGGGGGGGACGAGCAGTACTTC.

J is TRBJ1-1 and V is TRBV7-8; 8 bases line up with TRBD1. This CDR3 spans 17 amino acids. The germline gives CDR1 SGHVS, CDR2 FQNEAQ. The ends lost 0 bases at V and 6 bases at J; junction bases unmatched: 12. CDR3 protein: CASSLAGQALGRSEAFF. The CDR3 DNA follows: TGTGCCAGCAGCTTAGCGGGACAGGCCCTGGGAAGGTCTGAAGCTTTCTTT.

The chain recombines TRBV7-9 with TRBJ2-1; D may be TRBD1 (5 bases). The CDR3 has 11 residues. The germline V gene has CDR1 SEHNR and CDR2 FQNEAQ (reference sequence). Trimming shortened V by 7 bases and J by 6 bases, and 7 bases separated the two germline ends. DNA for the CDR3: TGTGCCAGCACCAGGGCCAATGAGCAGTTCTTC. This translates into CASTRANEQFF.

The chain carries TRBV4-3 and TRBJ1-6; possibly TRBD1 for D (5 bases). CDR3 length: 18 residues. Trimming cost V 1 base and J 0 bases, with 13 bases left between them. CDR1 LGHNA and CDR2 YSLEER come from the germline V gene. This CDR3 is CASSQVKGKGSYNSPLHF. CDR3 DNA sequence: TGCGCCAGCAGCCAAGTAAAGGGGAAAGGCTCCTATAATTCACCCCTCCACTTT.

The chain employs TRBV7-7 and TRBJ2-5; no clear D gene. There are 14 residues in the CDR3. Per germline, CDR1 SSHAT and CDR2 FNYEAQ (reference sequence). Trimming pared 8 bases from V and 0 bases from J, leaving 13 bases between. CDR3 protein: CASLSGRNQETQYF. The DNA for the CDR3 is TGTGCCAGCCTTTCAGGCCGCAACCAAGAGACCCAGTACTTC.

The J gene is TRBJ2-1, the V gene TRBV7-7; D is undetermined. Germline V CDR1 and CDR2: SSHAT, FNYEAQ (reference sequence). This CDR3 contains 12 residues. V lost 5 bases to trimming and J lost 6 bases, with 8 bases between them. CDR3 residues: CASSPVFNEQFF. The CDR3, as DNA: TGTGCCAGCAGCCCGGTCTTCAATGAGCAGTTCTTC.

V gene TRBV18 combines with J gene TRBJ1-6; a possible D gene is TRBD1 (5 bases). CDR3 length: 16 residues. The germline gives CDR1 KGHSH, CDR2 LQKENI. V shed 1 base and J shed 2 bases, with 9 bases lying between them. CDR3 nucleotide sequence: TGTGCCAGCTCACCACGAGGGGACCCCTATAATTCACCCCTCCACTTT. Translating it yields CASSPRGDPYNSPLHF.

V gene TRBV9 combines with J gene TRBJ1-6; 8 bases fit TRBD1. Germline V lookup: CDR1 SGDLS, CDR2 YYNGEE. Trimming cost V 0 bases and J 4 bases; bases outside gene matches: 6. This CDR3 spans 17 amino acids. The CDR3 nucleotides are TGTGCCAGCAGCGTAGGGCCCCAGGGGGCTTATAATTCACCCCTCCACTTT. Translating it yields CASSVGPQGAYNSPLHF.

This clone was recorded a few times. As DNA, the CDR3 is TGTGCCAGCAGTTCTCTTAACCAGCCGTCATCAACTAATGAAAAACTGTTTTTT. Translated, it gives CASSSLNQPSSTNEKLFF. The chain has TRBV5-6 and TRBJ1-4; D not certain. V gave up 5 bases and J gave up 0 bases, with 20 bases separating them. The CDR3 contains 18 residues. The germline CDR1 and CDR2 sequences are SGHDT and YYEEEE.

The J gene is TRBJ2-5, the V gene TRBV10-1; no clear D. Deletions cut 2 bases from V and 5 bases from J, with 15 bases between. Germline CDR1 is WNHNN and CDR2 is SYGVQD (reference sequence). This CDR3 spans 15 amino acids. The CDR3 nucleotides read TGCGCCAGCAGTGAGGGGATCCGAGCAGAGGAGACCCAGTACTTC. Protein: CASSEGIRAEETQYF.

This chain joins TRBV7-2 and TRBJ2-5; 10 nucleotides match TRBD1. Germline trimming cut 5 bases from V and 6 bases from J; bases unmatched to any gene: 15. Germline V gene data show CDR1 as SGHTA and CDR2 as FQGNSA. The CDR3 totals 17 residues. The CDR3 sequence: CASSPRQGAQRTKTQYF. CDR3 in DNA: TGTGCCAGCAGCCCTAGACAGGGGGCGCAACGAACGAAGACCCAGTACTTC. Variable domain in full (rest from reference TRBV7-2 and TRBJ2-5): GAGVSQSPSNKVTEKGKDVELRCDPISGHTALYWYRQSLGQGLEFLIYFQGNSAPDKSGLPSDRFSAERTGGSVSTLTIQRTQQEDSAVYLCASSPRQGAQRTKTQYFGPGTRLLVL.

This clone is classed as medium-sized. V and J are TRBV4-3 and TRBJ1-4; D might be TRBD1 (5 bases). The V and J ends lost 5 bases and 8 bases respectively, with 18 bases between them. Germline V gives CDR1 LGHNA, CDR2 YSLEER. The CDR3 runs to 15 residues. CDR3 in DNA: TGCGCCAGCAGCTCCCTCCGAGACAGCCGCGAAAAACTGTTTTTT. Protein sequence: CASSSLRDSREKLFF.

The J gene is TRBJ2-5, the V gene TRBV4-1, with 9 bases lining up with TRBD1. TRBJ2-7 explains the end of the DNA better; the J call may be wrong. This CDR3 comprises 16 residues. Germline V gene sequence: CDR1 MGHRA, CDR2 YSYEKL. CDR3 residues: CASSQPARTGDYEQYF. In nucleotides, the CDR3 is TGCGCCAGCAGCCAGCCCGCCAGGACAGGGGACTACGAGCAGTACTTC.